This is a list of T cell receptor beta chains from one sample in a study of blood T cell repertoires in COVID-19. Here immunoSEQ multiplex PCR was the method, and the copy in TCRdb shows in-frame clones only, minus some. The sample includes 25,000 to 35,000 clones, nearly 90% of them seen just once. The sequencing input was peripheral blood. These receptor sequences come from a man aged 60-69 years with COVID-19, enrolled during active disease. Both conserved end residues are part of each CDR3. Fields, in order: clone size, V gene, J gene, D gene, CDR3 protein, CDR3 DNA. D genes are given only for firm matches. Size values are once, few and many counts, or a class for expanded clones, and some rows have none.

>-|TRBV4-3|TRBJ2-2|-
CASSQESSANTGELFF
TGCGCCAGCAGCCAAGAGTCTAGCGCGAACACCGGGGAGCTGTTTTTT
>-|TRBV7-2|TRBJ2-2|TRBD1
CASSPGGTYTGELFF
TGTGCCAGCAGCCCAGGGGGCACCTACACCGGGGAGCTGTTTTTT
>-|TRBV27|TRBJ2-1|TRBD2
CASSPLSGREYNEQFF
TGTGCCAGCTCCCCCTTAAGCGGGAGGGAATACAATGAGCAGTTCTTC
>-|TRBV28|TRBJ1-4|TRBD1
CASNSYATGFMDEKLFF
TGTGCCAGCAACAGTTACGCGACAGGGTTTATGGATGAAAAACTGTTTTTT
>-|TRBV19|TRBJ1-1|-
CASSNLGGGPGAFF
TGTGCCAGTAGTAATCTGGGCGGAGGGCCCGGCGCTTTCTTT
>-|TRBV11-2|TRBJ1-2|-
CASSLDWSGAPGGYTF
TGTGCCAGCAGCTTAGATTGGTCGGGCGCCCCAGGGGGCTACACCTTC
>-|TRBV24-1|TRBJ2-2|-
CATSDLTGLNTGELFF
TGTGCCACCAGTGATTTGACAGGGTTGAACACCGGGGAGCTGTTTTTT
>-|TRBV6-2/TRBV6-3|TRBJ2-1|-
CASSRSVYNEQFF
TGTGCCAGCAGCCGAAGCGTTTACAATGAGCAGTTCTTC
>-|TRBV11-2|TRBJ2-1|-
CASSLESGGLSEQFF
TGTGCCAGCAGCTTAGAGTCGGGGGGCTTAAGTGAGCAGTTCTTC
>-|TRBV5-4|TRBJ2-1|TRBD2
CASSISGSSYNEQFF
TGTGCCAGCAGCATTAGCGGGAGCTCCTACAATGAGCAGTTCTTC
>-|TRBV27|TRBJ1-1|-
CASSLSENGNTEAFF
TGTGCCAGCAGTTTATCGGAGAATGGGAACACTGAAGCTTTCTTT
>-|TRBV30|TRBJ1-6|-
CAWSVGGGNSPLHF
TGTGCCTGGAGTGTCGGAGGAGGCAATTCACCCCTCCACTTT
>-|TRBV6-5|TRBJ2-1|-
CASSSPGTSSGNEQFF
TGTGCCAGCAGTTCCCCCGGGACATCCTCCGGCAATGAGCAGTTCTTC
>-|TRBV30|TRBJ1-2|-
CAWSVPTRAPGYTF
TGTGCCTGGAGTGTACCCACCAGGGCCCCAGGCTACACCTTC
>-|TRBV6-6|TRBJ2-1|-
CASSYLSEQFF
TGTGCCAGCAGTTACCTTTCTGAGCAGTTCTTC
>-|TRBV7-2|TRBJ2-1|-
CASSFPGEFEQFF
TGTGCCAGCAGCTTCCCAGGGGAATTTGAGCAGTTCTTC
>-|TRBV11-2|TRBJ2-7|-
CASSFALEVEQYF
TGTGCCAGCAGCTTCGCACTAGAGGTCGAGCAGTACTTC
>-|TRBV6-5|TRBJ1-2|-
CASSSGGVNGYTF
TGTGCCAGCAGTTCGGGGGGGGTCAATGGCTACACCTTC
>-|TRBV6-2/TRBV6-3|TRBJ1-1|-
CASSSNSGSSLHYTEAFF
TGTGCCAGCAGTTCCAATTCGGGGTCCTCTCTCCACTACACTGAAGCTTTCTTT
>-|TRBV11-3|TRBJ2-7|TRBD2
CASSSGGGTYEQYF
TGTGCCAGCAGCTCTGGGGGGGGAACCTACGAGCAGTACTTC
>once|TRBV5-1|TRBJ1-2|-
CASSFGAGQNYGYTF
TGCGCCAGCAGCTTTGGGGCTGGACAGAACTATGGCTACACCTTC
>-|TRBV4-3|TRBJ1-5|-
CASSQGQDQPQHF
TGCGCCAGCAGCCAAGGACAGGATCAGCCCCAGCATTTT
>-|TRBV30|TRBJ2-7|TRBD2
CAWSSGSVYEQYF
TGTGCCTGGTCTAGCGGGAGCGTTTACGAGCAGTACTTC
>-|TRBV10-1|TRBJ1-2|-
CASSEMRNYGYTF
TGCGCCAGCAGTGAAATGAGGAACTATGGCTACACCTTC
>-|TRBV5-6|TRBJ1-2|TRBD1
CASSPQGVEYGYTF
TGTGCCAGCAGCCCCCAGGGGGTGGAATATGGCTACACCTTC
>-|TRBV7-9|TRBJ1-3|TRBD1
CASSWDRAGNTIYF
TGTGCCAGCAGCTGGGACAGGGCTGGAAACACCATATATTTT
>-|TRBV29-1|TRBJ2-5|TRBD1
CSVVGDRGPETQYF
TGCAGCGTTGTAGGGGACAGGGGGCCAGAGACCCAGTACTTC
>-|TRBV3-1/TRBV3-2|TRBJ2-7|TRBD2
CASSPAGAGVEQYF
TGTGCCAGCAGCCCTGCTGGAGCGGGAGTCGAGCAGTACTTC
>-|TRBV12-3/TRBV12-4|TRBJ2-4|-
CASSAGQLVQYF
TGTGCCAGCAGTGCGGGACAGTTAGTTCAGTACTTC
>-|TRBV10-3|TRBJ2-7|TRBD2
CAISESRTSGRAYEQYF
TGTGCCATCAGTGAGTCAAGGACTAGCGGGAGAGCCTACGAGCAGTACTTC
>-|TRBV28|TRBJ2-7|TRBD2
CASSWGLAGVEQYF
TGTGCCAGCAGTTGGGGACTAGCGGGAGTTGAGCAGTACTTC
>-|TRBV5-1|TRBJ1-5|TRBD1
CASSSGQGADQPQHF
TGCGCCAGCAGCTCCGGACAGGGGGCAGATCAGCCCCAGCATTTT
>-|TRBV10-1|TRBJ2-1|-
CASSEEQGNEQFF
TGCGCCAGCAGTGAAGAGCAGGGCAATGAGCAGTTCTTC
>-|TRBV4-1|TRBJ1-5|-
CASSPHKGVDQPQHF
TGCGCCAGCAGCCCCCATAAAGGGGTCGATCAGCCCCAGCATTTT
>-|TRBV1|TRBJ2-5|-
CTSSQGLAGFGQETQYF
TGCACCAGCAGCCAAGGACTAGCGGGATTTGGCCAAGAGACCCAGTACTTC
>-|TRBV2|TRBJ2-1|TRBD2
CASSAITSGSSYNEQFF
TGTGCCAGCAGTGCGATCACTAGCGGGAGCTCCTACAATGAGCAGTTCTTC
>-|TRBV2|TRBJ2-5|-
CASSQSTGLETQYF
TGTGCCAGCAGCCAATCCACGGGGTTGGAGACCCAGTACTTC
>-|TRBV6-5|TRBJ2-5|TRBD1
CASRKTGNIATQYF
TGTGCCAGCAGGAAGACAGGGAATATTGCGACCCAGTACTTC
>-|TRBV2|TRBJ2-1|TRBD2
CATKGRLAGGPLTYNEQFF
TGTGCCACCAAAGGCAGACTAGCGGGAGGGCCGCTCACCTACAATGAGCAGTTCTTC
>-|TRBV5-5|TRBJ2-1|TRBD2
CASSLSAGGSYNEQFF
TGTGCCAGCAGCCTCTCAGCGGGAGGTAGTTACAATGAGCAGTTCTTC
>-|TRBV7-2|TRBJ1-2|TRBD1
CASTNRQGDGYTF
TGTGCCAGCACCAACAGACAGGGCGATGGCTACACCTTC
>-|TRBV6-5|TRBJ2-5|TRBD1
CASGGQGIETQYF
TGTGCCAGCGGAGGACAGGGGATAGAGACCCAGTACTTC
>-|TRBV4-1|TRBJ1-1|TRBD1
CASSPRQGEGTFTEAFF
TGCGCCAGCAGCCCCCGCCAGGGGGAAGGGACGTTCACTGAAGCTTTCTTT
>-|TRBV28|TRBJ1-3|-
CASKGSRRSGNTIYF
TGTGCCAGCAAAGGATCCAGGCGCTCTGGAAACACCATATATTTT
>-|TRBV28|TRBJ2-3|-
CASSSGGGTDTQYF
TGTGCCAGCTCCTCGGGGGGCGGCACAGATACGCAGTATTTT
>-|TRBV27|TRBJ1-3|-
CASSLSSGSGNTIYF
TGTGCCAGCAGTTTATCCAGCGGCTCTGGAAACACCATATATTTT
>-|TRBV7-9|TRBJ2-7|-
CASSDTGTRIYEQYF
TGTGCCAGCAGCGACACCGGGACAAGGATCTACGAGCAGTACTTC
>-|TRBV28|TRBJ1-1|TRBD1
CASSLTGGIRTEAFF
TGTGCCAGCAGTTTAACAGGGGGCATAAGGACTGAAGCTTTCTTT
>-|TRBV5-1|TRBJ1-2|-
CASSDTDTGLDGYTF
TGCGCCAGCAGCGATACCGATACAGGGTTGGATGGCTACACCTTC
>once|TRBV30|TRBJ1-6|TRBD1
CAWTGGGSPLHF
TGTGCCTGGACAGGGGGAGGTTCACCCCTCCACTTT